One sample yielded the 3 T cell receptor beta chains listed below, sequenced in a study of shared clonotypes between healthy human individuals. Using immunoSEQ multiplex PCR, the repertoire was profiled, and TCRdb retains in-frame clones only, with some absent. Of over a million clones listed, 78% are singletons. Sequenced input: memory CD4+ T cells from PBMCs. Subset meaning: CD45RA-negative fraction. The receptors originated from a man between 18 and 29 years old in good health. Some clones in this sample may be carry-over from other donors' samples.

The V and J genes are TRBV7-2 and TRBJ2-4; D possibly corresponds to TRBD2 (5 bases). V was pared by 5 bases and J by 3 bases, with 14 bases between. CDR1 is SGHTA, CDR2 FQGNSA, per germline. The CDR3 length is 15 residues. CDR3 loop: CASSPSLRDKNIQYF. The CDR3 bases are TGTGCCAGCAGCCCCAGCCTCCGGGACAAAAACATTCAGTACTTC.

This chain connects TRBV9 to TRBJ2-1; D is perhaps TRBD2 (6 bases). V lost 4 bases to trimming and J lost 0 bases, with 20 bases between them. The CDR3 is 18 residues long. The germline V gene encodes CDR1 SGDLS and CDR2 YYNGEE. This chain's CDR3 is CASSLRRRAVSSYNEQFF. In DNA form, the CDR3 reads TGTGCCAGCAGCCTAAGGAGGAGGGCGGTAAGCTCCTACAATGAGCAGTTCTTC.

The chain couples TRBV5-8 to TRBJ1-5; D is uncertain. The CDR3 runs 17 residues. CDR1 and CDR2 from the germline V gene are SGHTS and YDEGEE. Trimming stripped 0 bases from V and 7 bases from J, with 20 bases between. The CDR3 DNA sequence: TGTGCCAGCAGCTTGGTCTTACGGGCTTCACGTCGCCAGCCCCAGCATTTT. As protein: CASSLVLRASRRQPQHF.